The entry below gives a single T cell receptor (beta chain) sequence along with its context. The target of this receptor is not known. Base qualities are not at hand, and no much larger clone is one base apart. The source of the sample is a study of T cell changes during pregnancy in multiple sclerosis (dated by TCRdb to 2018 to 2020). At the level of the whole study: The study examined how the T cell repertoire changed over the course of pregnancy in women with multiple sclerosis.

The library was built by means of the immunoSEQ multiplex PCR assay. TCRdb took this table from immuneACCESS and kept in-frame rearrangements with V and J called. Such tables lack part of the clones; where checked against another copy, unresolved V genes explain under half of the gap, and the rest is unexplained. The sample data list approximately 80,000 clones, and about 95% of these were observed just once. The ten most abundant clones make up around 2.5% of the sample. V lost 3 bases and J lost 4 bases, and the count of bases not matched to a germline gene is 7. CDR1 and CDR2, looked up from the germline V gene (reference sequence), are LNHDA and SQIVND. Counted from cysteine to phenylalanine, this CDR3 has 15 amino acids. Of all the DNA, just the CDR3 is kept, 45 bases in frame from base 1.

The specimen comprised peripheral blood, sampled in the third trimester of pregnancy. Here the chain combines TRBV19 and TRBJ1-2, with 8 junctional bases fitting TRBD1. The origin of this receptor is a female donor with multiple sclerosis, enrolled in a pregnancy study. This receptor carries the CDR3 CASSMVQGVGYGYTF. The DNA is TGTGCCAGTAGTATGGTACAGGGGGTTGGCTATGGCTACACCTTC.